This T cell receptor beta chain was identified during a study of tumor-infiltrating lymphocytes in primary liver carcinoma. Study results and caveats: Between tumor regions, pairs overlapped more than tumor-adjacent and tumor-blood pairs did.

Concerning this clonotype itself: Its antigen is currently unknown. Relative to the germline gene, one junction end is altered; a read error may explain this.

There are 11 residues in the CDR3. CDR1 and CDR2 (germline): SGHAT, FQNNGV. The researchers produced TCR beta cDNA from 450 to 600 ng total RNA with a constant-region primer. Employing slightly modified ARM-PCR, three nested multiplex PCR rounds were run, and these gave rise to the TCR beta libraries. The first two PCR rounds used TRBV1-TRBV30 primers with a Cbeta primer, around 10 cycles each. TCRdb ran MiXCR on the multiplex PCR reads and lists one entry per CDR3 protein. The sample holds 300,000 to 400,000 distinct CDR3 sequences, roughly 61% seen once. Extraction also yielded germline DNA, while blood RNA was obtained from unsorted whole blood.

The rearrangement uses TRBV11-2 and TRBJ2-1, with unresolved D. This clonotype was obtained from a man in his forties or fifties with primary liver carcinoma and hepatitis B virus infection. Sequenced: peripheral blood. The CDR3 region has the DNA TGTGCCAGCACCTTAGGGAATGGGCAGTTCTTC. Translation gives CASTLGNGQFF.